The rows below give T cell receptor beta chains drawn from one sample of a study of T cell changes during pregnancy in multiple sclerosis. Data came from immunoSEQ multiplex PCR; TCRdb stores just in-frame clones and leaves some out. This table holds tens of thousands of clones, roughly 89% found once. Sequences were derived from CD4+ T cells from peripheral blood mononuclear cells, sampled in the first trimester of pregnancy. Receptors originate from a female donor with multiple sclerosis, enrolled in a pregnancy study. CDR3s include the opening cysteine and the closing phenylalanine or tryptophan. D genes are given only for firm matches. Clone size appears in some rows only: once, few, many, or a class for an expanded clone.

CDR3 protein | CDR3 DNA | V gene | clone size | J gene | CDR3 length | D gene
CASSPDGLNTGELFF | TGCGCCAGCAGCCCGGACGGACTTAACACCGGGGAGCTGTTTTTT | TRBV5-1 | - | TRBJ2-2 | 15 | -
CASSSGGYDKNTEAFF | TGCGCCAGCAGCTCGGGGGGTTATGACAAGAACACTGAAGCTTTCTTT | TRBV5-1 | - | TRBJ1-1 | 16 | -
CASSIAGRVETQYF | TGTGCCAGTAGTATAGCAGGCAGGGTGGAGACCCAGTACTTC | TRBV19 | - | TRBJ2-5 | 14 | -
CASSLGTDYGYTF | TGTGCCAGCAGCTTAGGGACAGACTATGGCTACACCTTC | TRBV11-1 | once | TRBJ1-2 | 13 | -
CASSRQGGYEQYF | TGTGCCAGCAGCCGACAGGGCGGGTACGAGCAGTACTTC | TRBV7-6 | - | TRBJ2-7 | 13 | TRBD1
CASSFAGEETQYF | TGTGCCAGCAGCTTCGCGGGAGAGGAGACCCAGTACTTC | TRBV7-2 | - | TRBJ2-5 | 13 | TRBD2
CASRTDRAANTGELFF | TGTGCCAGTAGGACGGACAGGGCCGCGAACACCGGGGAGCTGTTTTTT | TRBV19 | - | TRBJ2-2 | 16 | TRBD1
CASSEWGQGRDTIYF | TGTGCCAGCAGTGAATGGGGACAGGGCAGGGACACCATATATTTT | TRBV6-1 | - | TRBJ1-3 | 15 | TRBD1
CASSLVPGEETQYF | TGTGCCAGCAGCTTAGTTCCAGGGGAAGAGACCCAGTACTTC | TRBV7-6 | - | TRBJ2-5 | 14 | -
CSVGGDLNEQFF | TGCAGCGTTGGGGGGGATCTCAATGAGCAGTTCTTC | TRBV29-1 | - | TRBJ2-1 | 12 | -
CASNGLAAYTDTQYF | TGTGCCAGCAATGGACTAGCGGCATACACAGATACGCAGTATTTT | TRBV2 | - | TRBJ2-3 | 15 | TRBD2
CASSLRPSGAQETQYF | TGCGCCAGCAGCTTGCGTCCTAGCGGGGCACAAGAGACCCAGTACTTC | TRBV5-1 | - | TRBJ2-5 | 16 | TRBD2
CASSERSAGSGSLSGANVLTF | TGTGCCAGCAGTGAGCGGTCTGCCGGGAGCGGGAGTCTGTCTGGGGCCAACGTCCTGACTTTC | TRBV2 | once | TRBJ2-6 | 21 | TRBD2
CSAKDTSYEQYF | TGCAGCGCAAAGGACACTTCCTACGAGCAGTACTTC | TRBV29-1 | - | TRBJ2-7 | 12 | -
CASSQVAKLNQPQHF | TGTGCCAGCAGCCAAGTCGCCAAGCTCAATCAGCCCCAGCATTTT | TRBV4-2 | - | TRBJ1-5 | 15 | -
CATSRDSFQPQHF | TGTGCCACCAGCAGGGACAGCTTTCAGCCCCAGCATTTT | TRBV15 | - | TRBJ1-5 | 13 | -
CASSQGLAGIGEQFF | TGCGCCAGCAGCCAAGGACTAGCGGGTATCGGTGAGCAGTTCTTC | TRBV4-1 | - | TRBJ2-1 | 15 | TRBD2